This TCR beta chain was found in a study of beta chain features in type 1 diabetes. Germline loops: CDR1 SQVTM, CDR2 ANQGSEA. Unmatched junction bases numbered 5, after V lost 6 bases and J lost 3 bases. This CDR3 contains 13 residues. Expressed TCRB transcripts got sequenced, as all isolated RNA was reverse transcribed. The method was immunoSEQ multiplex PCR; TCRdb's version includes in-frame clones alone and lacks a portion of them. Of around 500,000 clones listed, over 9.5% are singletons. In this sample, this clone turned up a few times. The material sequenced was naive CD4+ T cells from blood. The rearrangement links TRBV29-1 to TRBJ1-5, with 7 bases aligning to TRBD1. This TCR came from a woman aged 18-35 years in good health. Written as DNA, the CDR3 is TGCAGCGTAAAGGGACAGTTCAATCAGCCCCAGCATTTT. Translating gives CSVKGQFNQPQHF.